This entry describes one T cell receptor (beta chain). Its target is not known. A 5'RACE template-switching step, the method used to make TCR cDNA, added a universal primer site and UMIs. TCRdb itself ran the 5' RACE reads through MiXCR, one entry per CDR3 protein. The repertoire holds almost 30,000 distinct CDR3 sequences, with about 4.7% as singletons. These data are taken from a study of T cells after yellow fever vaccination. Study overall: Preparation used SMART-Seq v4 Ultra Low Input for the low-cell-number fractions.

Overall study findings and caveats: Weaker in magnitude, the secondary response showed a faster peak on day 5 versus 15.

The source of this sequence is a man between 25 and 39 years old who received the YFV17D yellow fever vaccine. Sequenced material: CD8+ T cells sorted from PBMCs, taken 10 days after the yellow fever booster vaccination.

The CDR3 nucleotides are TGTGCCAGCAGCTTAGGGCCAGGGGAGCAGTACTTC. Its translation is CASSLGPGEQYF. V is TRBV11-1 and J is TRBJ2-7, with D perhaps matching TRBD1 (5 bases). Trimming removed 1 base from V and 7 bases from J, with 8 bases in between. From germline, CDR1 is SGHAT and CDR2 FQDESV (reference sequence). The CDR3 extends over 12 amino acids.